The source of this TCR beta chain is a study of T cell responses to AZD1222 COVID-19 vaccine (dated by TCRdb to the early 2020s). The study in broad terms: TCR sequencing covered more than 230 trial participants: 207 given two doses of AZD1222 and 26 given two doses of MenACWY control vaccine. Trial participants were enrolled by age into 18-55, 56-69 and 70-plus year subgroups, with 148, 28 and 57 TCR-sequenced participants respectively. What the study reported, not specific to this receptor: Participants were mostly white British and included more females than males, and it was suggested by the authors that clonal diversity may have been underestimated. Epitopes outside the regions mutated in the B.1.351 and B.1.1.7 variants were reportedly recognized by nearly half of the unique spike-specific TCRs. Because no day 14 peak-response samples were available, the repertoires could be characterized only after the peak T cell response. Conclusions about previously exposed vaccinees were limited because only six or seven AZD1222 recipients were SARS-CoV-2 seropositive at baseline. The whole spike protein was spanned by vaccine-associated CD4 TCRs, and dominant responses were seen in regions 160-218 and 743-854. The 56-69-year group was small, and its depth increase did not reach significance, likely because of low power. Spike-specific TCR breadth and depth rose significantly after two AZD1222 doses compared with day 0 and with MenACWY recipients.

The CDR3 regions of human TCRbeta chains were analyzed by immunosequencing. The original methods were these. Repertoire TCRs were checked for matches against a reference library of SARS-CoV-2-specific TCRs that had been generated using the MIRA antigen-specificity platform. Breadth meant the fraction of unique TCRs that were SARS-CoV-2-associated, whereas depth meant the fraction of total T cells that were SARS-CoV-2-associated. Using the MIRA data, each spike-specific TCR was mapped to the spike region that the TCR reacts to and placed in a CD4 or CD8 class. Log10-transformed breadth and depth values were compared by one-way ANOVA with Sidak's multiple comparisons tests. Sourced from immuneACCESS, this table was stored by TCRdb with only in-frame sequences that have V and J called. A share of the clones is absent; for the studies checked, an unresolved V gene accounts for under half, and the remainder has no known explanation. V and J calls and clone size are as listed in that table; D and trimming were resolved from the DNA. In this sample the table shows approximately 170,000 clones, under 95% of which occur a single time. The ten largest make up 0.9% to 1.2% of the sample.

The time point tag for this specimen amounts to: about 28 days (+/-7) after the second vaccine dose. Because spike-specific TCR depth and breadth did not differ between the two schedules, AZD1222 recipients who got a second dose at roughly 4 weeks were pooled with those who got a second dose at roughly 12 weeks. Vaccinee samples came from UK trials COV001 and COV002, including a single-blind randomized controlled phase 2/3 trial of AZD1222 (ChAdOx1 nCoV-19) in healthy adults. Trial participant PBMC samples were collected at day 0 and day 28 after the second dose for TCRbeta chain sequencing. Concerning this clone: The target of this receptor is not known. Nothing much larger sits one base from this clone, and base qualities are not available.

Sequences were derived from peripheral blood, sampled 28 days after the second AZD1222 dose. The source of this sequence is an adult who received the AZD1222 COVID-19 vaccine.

The CDR3 amino acid sequence is: CASSAGGGETQYF. Read as DNA, the sequence is TGTGCCAGCAGCGCGGGGGGTGGAGAGACCCAGTACTTC. The rearrangement combines TRBV5-4 with TRBJ2-5; the central 8 bases match TRBD2. V is pruned by 4 bases and J by 4 bases, leaving 3 bases of the junction without a gene match. CDR1 and CDR2, per the germline V gene (reference sequence), are SGHNT and YYREEE. The CDR3 has 13 amino acids, counting the end cysteine and phenylalanine. The sequence is cut down to CDR3 DNA, 39 bases in frame from base 1.